What follows describes a single TCR beta chain. This clonotype was picked up many times. This receptor's antigen is unknown. No base-level quality is on record; no much larger clone is a single base apart. Each patient had bone marrow sampled at the time of active disease. Bone marrow mononuclear cells were isolated by Ficoll-Hypaque density gradient centrifugation. To remove myeloma plasma cells, the cells were labeled with CD138 magnetic microbeads on a MACS separator, and CD138-negative cells were then collected by negative selection. Flow cytometry with CD138 antibodies on an Attune NxT was used to check how pure the isolated cells were. TRIzol reagent was used to extract total RNA, and a NanoDrop spectrophotometer was used to quantify the extracted RNA. For each patient, paired RNA-seq and IR-seq were run on the CD138-negative bone marrow sample from that patient. V ends up 0 bases short and J 0 bases short, with an unmatched junction base count of 7. Taken from cysteine to phenylalanine, the CDR3 has 19 residues. The entry retains the CDR3 DNA only, 57 bases that are in frame from base 1. The germline V gene gives CDR1 as KGHSH and CDR2 as LQKENI.

The data are from a study of read filtering for tumor transcriptome and immune sequencing (dated by TCRdb to the early 2020s). Background on the whole study: The cohort was composed of some 16 male and approximately 15 female patients, with a mean age of approximately 66 years and an age range of roughly 45 to 85. Under revised international staging, about 8 patients fell into R-ISS I, 15 to 20 into R-ISS II and over five into R-ISS III. After DNase treatment, whole-transcriptome libraries were prepared using the TruSeq RNA Access Library Prep Kit. TCR-region mapped reads per sample ranged from about 3.5 to 11 million with IR-seq versus only roughly 85 to 1,300 with RNA-seq. The study compared TCR repertoires from targeted immune repertoire sequencing and bulk whole-transcriptome sequencing run on the same bone marrow samples. One main goal was a read-filtering strategy for immune repertoire data, in particular deciding whether clonotypes backed by only one read should be removed.

Findings and caveats that apply to the study as a whole: Clonotypes were captured by IR-seq at much higher depth and more reliably than by RNA-seq, and smaller IR-seq throughput was sufficient for identification of most shared clonotypes. When single-read clonotypes were removed, the proportions of shared clonotypes in IR-seq and RNA-seq correlated more strongly. The sorted CD138-negative fraction was not purified T cells but a mixed bone marrow immune population. In IR-seq, single-read clonotypes were approximately 80% of clonotypes but 3% to 4% of total reads; in RNA-seq they were 74.6% of clonotypes and less than 45% of reads.

TCR libraries were built from approximately 0.4 ug RNA with the Immunoverse kit, using molecular barcoded adaptors covering alpha/delta and beta/gamma chains. TCR library preparation was performed with the same RNA that was used for transcriptome sequencing. Sequencing of TCR libraries was carried out on an Illumina HiSeq 4000 with 2 x 150 cycles. In the paper's pipeline: Using MiXCR, which included quality filtering and error correction, TCR reads were aligned to human V, D, J and C references and then assembled into CDR3 clonotypes. Clonotype counts and gene usage diversity were analyzed with the tcR package in R. Raw mapping reads were checked after the RNA-seq reads had been mapped by STAR aligner version 2.5.3a onto the human GRCh37 genome. To test how sequencing depth affected the clonotypes detected, IR-seq fastq files were randomly downsampled with Seqtk 1.3. TCRdb reworked the public reads: Q25 trimming with fastp, MiXCR clone assembly, productive beta chains retained. Each entry merges the rows of one CDR3 protein and shows their most common DNA and genes. The V and J calls follow TCRdb's processing rather than the paper's. This sample gives 13,000 to 15,000 distinct CDR3 sequences in total; approximately 20% of them show up just once. 80% of the sample comes from the top ten.

In this chain, TRBV18 is recombined with TRBJ2-1; 11 central bases correspond to TRBD2. The sequence came from a donor aged 40 or over with multiple myeloma. Input material: a population of CD138-negative cells sorted from bone marrow. The cell subset or site label corresponds to: bone marrow mononuclear cells depleted of CD138+ plasma/myeloma cells by negative magnetic selection. The CDR3 has the sequence CASSPPGGSGRASYNEQFF. The DNA sequence follows: TGTGCCAGCTCACCACCGGGGGGTAGCGGGAGGGCCTCCTACAATGAGCAGTTCTTC.